A selection of T cell receptor beta chains follows, all from one sample in a study of cytomegalovirus exposure and HLA in healthy donors. Clones were read by immunoSEQ multiplex PCR, and TCRdb kept only the in-frame ones, dropping some. The sample includes 150,000 to 250,000 clones, around 79% seen only once; the top ten take around 1.6%. Sequenced: PBMCs. The receptors derive from a girl between 10 and 17 years old in good health and CMV-seropositive. Both conserved end residues are part of each CDR3. A D gene is named only where the DNA matches it firmly. The size field is filled for only some rows; it gives once, few, many or a size class.

>once|TRBD1|TRBV2|TRBJ1-1
CASTLDRGGTEAFF
TGTGCCAGCACCTTAGACAGGGGTGGAACTGAAGCTTTCTTT
>.|TRBD1|TRBV7-7|TRBJ2-2
CASSRRGDRASSGELFF
TGTGCCAGCAGCCGTAGAGGGGACAGGGCCAGTTCCGGGGAGCTGTTTTTT
>.|.|TRBV25-1|TRBJ1-2
CASSPGAGVGYTF
TGTGCCAGCAGTCCCGGGGCAGGGGTTGGCTACACCTTC
>.|.|TRBV30|TRBJ2-5
CAWRFPGVVETQYF
TGTGCCTGGAGGTTCCCGGGGGTTGTGGAGACCCAGTACTTC
>.|TRBD2|TRBV9|TRBJ2-7
CASSVSGGADEQYF
TGTGCCAGCAGCGTAAGCGGGGGGGCCGACGAGCAGTACTTC
>.|.|TRBV9|TRBJ2-1
CASSPRTTYNEQFF
TGTGCCAGCAGCCCGAGGACAACCTACAATGAGCAGTTCTTC
>.|.|TRBV11-3|TRBJ2-1
CASSAGVLYNEQFF
TGTGCCAGCAGCGCCGGGGTACTCTACAATGAGCAGTTCTTC
>once|TRBD2|TRBV27|TRBJ2-3
CASSLEASGAMTQYF
TGTGCCAGCAGTTTAGAGGCTAGCGGAGCCATGACGCAGTATTTT
>.|.|TRBV5-1|TRBJ2-6
CASSHLRRNPIGNLTGLGANVLTF
TGCGCCAGCAGCCATCTACGCAGGAATCCTATCGGCAATTTGACCGGACTCGGGGCCAACGTCCTGACTTTC
>.|.|TRBV5-1|TRBJ2-3
CASSEGGGPGRPDTQYF
TGCGCCAGCAGCGAGGGGGGAGGGCCAGGGCGGCCAGATACGCAGTATTTT
>.|TRBD1|TRBV5-5|TRBJ1-4
CASSLQGTANEKLFF
TGTGCCAGCAGCTTACAGGGGACGGCTAATGAAAAACTGTTTTTT
>.|.|TRBV9|TRBJ1-1
CASSAVGTGDTEAFF
TGTGCCAGCAGCGCCGTAGGGACGGGAGACACTGAAGCTTTCTTT
>once|TRBD1|TRBV4-1|TRBJ1-2
CASSQGQGADYGYTF
TGCGCCAGCAGCCAAGGGCAGGGGGCGGACTATGGCTACACCTTC
>.|TRBD2|TRBV5-1|TRBJ2-3
CASSPRNEGLAGGRNTDTQYF
TGCGCCAGCAGCCCCCGGAACGAGGGACTAGCGGGGGGGCGGAACACAGATACGCAGTATTTT
>.|TRBD1|TRBV6-1|TRBJ1-2
CASSEATGANYGYTF
TGTGCCAGCAGTGAAGCAACAGGGGCTAACTATGGCTACACCTTC
>.|.|TRBV6-5|TRBJ1-1
CASSYSINTDTEAFF
TGTGCCAGCAGTTACAGTATCAATACGGACACTGAAGCTTTCTTT
>.|TRBD1|TRBV7-6|TRBJ1-5
CASSRDRGPLNQPQHF
TGTGCCAGCAGCCGCGACAGGGGACCCCTCAATCAGCCCCAGCATTTT
>.|.|TRBV5-4|TRBJ2-1
CASSPEGGRSNEQFF
TGTGCCAGCAGCCCGGAAGGGGGTCGGTCCAATGAGCAGTTCTTC
>few|TRBD1|TRBV7-2|TRBJ2-1
CASSYLGQGANEQFF
TGTGCCAGCAGCTATCTAGGACAGGGGGCGAATGAGCAGTTCTTC
>.|.|TRBV11-2|TRBJ2-7
CASSSLSRGAGEQYF
TGTGCCAGCAGCTCCCTTTCACGGGGGGCGGGCGAGCAGTACTTC
>.|.|TRBV18|TRBJ1-2
CASSLSVNYGYTF
TGTGCCAGCTCACTCAGTGTTAACTATGGCTACACCTTC
>.|TRBD2|TRBV6-4|TRBJ2-1
CASSPTSGGGNEQFF
TGTGCCAGCAGTCCGACTAGCGGGGGGGGGAATGAGCAGTTCTTC
>.|.|TRBV11-2|TRBJ1-1
CASSLDRGGTEAFF
TGTGCCAGCAGCTTAGATCGCGGGGGGACTGAAGCTTTCTTT
>.|.|TRBV2|TRBJ1-2
CASSAEAMGYTF
TGTGCCAGCAGTGCGGAGGCAATGGGCTACACCTTC
>.|.|TRBV25-1|TRBJ2-2
CASSEFGLAAGELFF
TGTGCCAGCAGTGAATTTGGGCTAGCCGCCGGGGAGCTGTTTTTT
>.|TRBD2|TRBV6-5|TRBJ2-4
CASSYSSQRAGYIQYF
TGTGCCAGCAGTTATTCGAGTCAGCGAGCGGGGTACATTCAGTACTTC
>.|.|TRBV10-3|TRBJ1-3
CAISDPAGLSGNTIYF
TGTGCCATCAGTGATCCAGCAGGACTCTCTGGAAACACCATATATTTT